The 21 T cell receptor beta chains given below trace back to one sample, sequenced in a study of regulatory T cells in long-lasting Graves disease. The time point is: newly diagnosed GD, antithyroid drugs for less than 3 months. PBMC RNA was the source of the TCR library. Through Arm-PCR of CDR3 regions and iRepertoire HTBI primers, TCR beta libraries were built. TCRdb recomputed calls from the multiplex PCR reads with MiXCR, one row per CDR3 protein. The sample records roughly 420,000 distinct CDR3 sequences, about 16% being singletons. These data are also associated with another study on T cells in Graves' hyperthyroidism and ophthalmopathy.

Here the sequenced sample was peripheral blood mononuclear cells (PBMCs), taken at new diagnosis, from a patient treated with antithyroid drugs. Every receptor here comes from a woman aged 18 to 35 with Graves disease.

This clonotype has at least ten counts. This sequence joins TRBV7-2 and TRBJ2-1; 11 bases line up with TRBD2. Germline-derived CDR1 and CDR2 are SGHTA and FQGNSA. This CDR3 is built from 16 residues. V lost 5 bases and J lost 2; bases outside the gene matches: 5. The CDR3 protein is CASSVSGRAAYNEQFF. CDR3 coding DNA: TGTGCCAGCAGCGTTAGCGGGAGGGCCGCCTACAATGAGCAGTTCTTC.

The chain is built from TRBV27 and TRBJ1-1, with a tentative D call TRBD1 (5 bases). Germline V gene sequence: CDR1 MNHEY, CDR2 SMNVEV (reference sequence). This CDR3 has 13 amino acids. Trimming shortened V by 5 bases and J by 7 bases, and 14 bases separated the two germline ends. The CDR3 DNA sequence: TGTGCCAGCAGTCCGACAGACGAAATTGAAGCTTTCTTT. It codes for CASSPTDEIEAFF.

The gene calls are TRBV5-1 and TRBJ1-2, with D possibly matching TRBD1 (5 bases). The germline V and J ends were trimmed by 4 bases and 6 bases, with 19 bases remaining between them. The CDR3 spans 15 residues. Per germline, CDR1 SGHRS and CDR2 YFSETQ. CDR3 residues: CASSRADGAWDGYTF. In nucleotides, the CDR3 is TGCGCCAGCAGCCGAGCCGACGGGGCCTGGGATGGCTACACCTTC.

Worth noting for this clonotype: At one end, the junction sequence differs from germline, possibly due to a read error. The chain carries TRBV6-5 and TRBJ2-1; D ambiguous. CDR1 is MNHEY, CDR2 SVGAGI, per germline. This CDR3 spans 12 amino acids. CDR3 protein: CASSLQYNEQSF. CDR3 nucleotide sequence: TGTGCCAGCAGTTTACAGTACAATGAGCAGTCCTTC.

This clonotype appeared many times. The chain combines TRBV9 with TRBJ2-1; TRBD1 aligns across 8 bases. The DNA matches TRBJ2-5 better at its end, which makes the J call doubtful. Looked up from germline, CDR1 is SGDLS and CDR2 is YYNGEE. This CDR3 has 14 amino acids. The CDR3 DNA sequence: TGTGCCAGCAGCGCACAGACAGGGGACGAGACCCAGTACTTC. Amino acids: CASSAQTGDETQYF.

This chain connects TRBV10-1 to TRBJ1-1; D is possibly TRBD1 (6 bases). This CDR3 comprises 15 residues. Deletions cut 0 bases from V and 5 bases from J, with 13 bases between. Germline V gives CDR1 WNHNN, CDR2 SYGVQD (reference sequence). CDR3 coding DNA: TGCGCCAGCAGTGAGTCGGTACAGGGTATGACTGAAGCTTTCTTT. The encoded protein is CASSESVQGMTEAFF.

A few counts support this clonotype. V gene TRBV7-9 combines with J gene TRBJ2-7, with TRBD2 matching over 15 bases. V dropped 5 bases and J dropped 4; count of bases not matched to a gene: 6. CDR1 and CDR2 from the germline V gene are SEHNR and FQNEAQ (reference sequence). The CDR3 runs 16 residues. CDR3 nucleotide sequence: TGTGCCAGCAGCACCGGGACTAGCGGGAGGTGGTACGAGCAGTACTTC. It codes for CASSTGTSGRWYEQYF.

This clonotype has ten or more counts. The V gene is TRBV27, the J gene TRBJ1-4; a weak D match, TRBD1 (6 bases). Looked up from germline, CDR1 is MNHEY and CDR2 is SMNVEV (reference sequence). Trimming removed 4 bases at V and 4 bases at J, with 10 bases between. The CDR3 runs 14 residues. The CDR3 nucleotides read TGTGCCAGCAGTTCCCTACAGGGTAATGAAAAACTGTTTTTT. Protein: CASSSLQGNEKLFF. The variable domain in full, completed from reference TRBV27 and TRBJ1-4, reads EAQVTQNPRYLITVTGKKLTVTCSQNMNHEYMSWYRQDPGLGLRQIYYSMNVEVTDKGDVPEGYKVSRKEKRNFPLILESPSPNQTSLYFCASSSLQGNEKLFFGSGTQLSVL.

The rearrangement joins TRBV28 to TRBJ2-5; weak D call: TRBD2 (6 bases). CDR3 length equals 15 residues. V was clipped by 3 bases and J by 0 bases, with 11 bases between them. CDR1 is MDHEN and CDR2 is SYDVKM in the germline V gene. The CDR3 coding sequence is TGTGCCAGCAGTTTTTTAGCGGAAGACCAAGAGACCCAGTACTTC. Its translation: CASSFLAEDQETQYF.

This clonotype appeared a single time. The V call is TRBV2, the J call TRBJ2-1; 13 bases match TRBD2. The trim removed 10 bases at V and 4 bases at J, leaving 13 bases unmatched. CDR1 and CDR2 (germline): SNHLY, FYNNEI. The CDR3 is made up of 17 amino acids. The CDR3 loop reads CATLMSGTSGAYNEQFF. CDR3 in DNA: TGTGCCACTCTGATGTCCGGGACTAGCGGGGCTTACAATGAGCAGTTCTTC.

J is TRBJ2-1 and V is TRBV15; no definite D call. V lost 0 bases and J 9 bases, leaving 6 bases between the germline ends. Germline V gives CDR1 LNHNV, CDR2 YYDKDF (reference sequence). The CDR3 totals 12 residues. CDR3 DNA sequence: TGTGCCACCAGCAGAGAGGCGACTGAGCAGTTCTTC. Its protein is CATSREATEQFF.

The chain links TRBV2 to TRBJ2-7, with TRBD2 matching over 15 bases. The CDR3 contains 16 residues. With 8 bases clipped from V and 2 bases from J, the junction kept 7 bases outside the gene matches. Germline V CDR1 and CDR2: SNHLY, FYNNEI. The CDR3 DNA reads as TGTGCCAGCCGACTCGGACTAGCGGGAGGGCCCTACGAGCAGTACTTC. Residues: CASRLGLAGGPYEQYF. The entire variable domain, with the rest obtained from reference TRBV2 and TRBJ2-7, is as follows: EPEVTQTPSHQVTQMGQEVILRCVPISNHLYFYWYRQILGQKVEFLVSFYNNEISEKSEIFDDQFSVERPDGSNFTLKIRSTKLEDSAMYFCASRLGLAGGPYEQYFGPGTRLTVT.

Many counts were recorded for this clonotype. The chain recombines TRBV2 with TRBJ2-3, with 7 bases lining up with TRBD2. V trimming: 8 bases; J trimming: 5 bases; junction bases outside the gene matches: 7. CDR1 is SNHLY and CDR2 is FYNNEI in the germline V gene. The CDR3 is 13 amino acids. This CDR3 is CASAERGGDTQYF. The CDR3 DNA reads TGTGCCAGCGCTGAGCGGGGAGGAGATACGCAGTATTTT. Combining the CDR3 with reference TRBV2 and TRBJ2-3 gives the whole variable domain EPEVTQTPSHQVTQMGQEVILRCVPISNHLYFYWYRQILGQKVEFLVSFYNNEISEKSEIFDDQFSVERPDGSNFTLKIRSTKLEDSAMYFCASAERGGDTQYFGPGTRLTVL.

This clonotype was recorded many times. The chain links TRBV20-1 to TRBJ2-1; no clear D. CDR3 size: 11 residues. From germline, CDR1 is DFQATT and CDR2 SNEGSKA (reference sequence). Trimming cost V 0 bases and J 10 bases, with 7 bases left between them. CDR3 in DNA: TGCAGTGCTAGAGATGAGGAAGAGCAGTTCTTC. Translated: CSARDEEEQFF.

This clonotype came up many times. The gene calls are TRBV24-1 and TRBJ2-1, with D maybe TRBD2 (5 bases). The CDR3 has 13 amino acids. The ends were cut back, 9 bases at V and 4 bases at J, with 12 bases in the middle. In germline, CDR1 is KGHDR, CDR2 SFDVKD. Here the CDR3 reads CATGQAAYNEQFF. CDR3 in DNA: TGTGCCACCGGGCAAGCGGCATACAATGAGCAGTTCTTC.

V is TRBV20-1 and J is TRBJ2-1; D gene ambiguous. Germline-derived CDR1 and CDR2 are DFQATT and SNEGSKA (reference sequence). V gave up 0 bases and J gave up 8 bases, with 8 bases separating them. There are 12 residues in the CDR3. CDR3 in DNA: TGCAGTGCTAGAGATGCAGGCGATGAGCAGTTCTTC. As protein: CSARDAGDEQFF.

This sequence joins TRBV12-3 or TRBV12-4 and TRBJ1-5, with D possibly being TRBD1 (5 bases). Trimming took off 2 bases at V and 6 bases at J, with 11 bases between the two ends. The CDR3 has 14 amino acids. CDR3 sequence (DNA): TGTGCCAGCAGTTTAACCCAGGGAAGTCAGCCCCAGCATTTT. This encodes CASSLTQGSQPQHF.

This CDR3 is CASRPRTSKNNEQFF. In DNA form, the CDR3 reads TGTGCCAGCAGGCCCCGGACTAGCAAAAACAATGAGCAGTTCTTC. The chain recombines TRBV11-3 with TRBJ2-1; 8 bases fit TRBD2. Unmatched junction bases numbered 9, after V lost 6 bases and J lost 5 bases. There are 15 residues in the CDR3. The germline gives CDR1 SGHNT, CDR2 YENEEA. Filled out from reference TRBV11-3 and TRBJ2-1, the complete variable domain reads EAGVVQSPRYKIIEKKQPVAFWCNPISGHNTLYWYLQNLGQGPELLIRYENEEAVDDSQLPKDRFSAERLKGVDSTLKIQPAELGDSAVYLCASRPRTSKNNEQFFGPGTRLTVL.

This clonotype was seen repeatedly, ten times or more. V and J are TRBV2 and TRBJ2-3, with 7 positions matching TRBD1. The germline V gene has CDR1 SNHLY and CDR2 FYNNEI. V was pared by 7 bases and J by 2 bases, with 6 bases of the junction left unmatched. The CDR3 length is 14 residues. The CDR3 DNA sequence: TGTGCCAGCAAGAGGGGGCGCGTCACAGATACGCAGTATTTT. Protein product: CASKRGRVTDTQYF.

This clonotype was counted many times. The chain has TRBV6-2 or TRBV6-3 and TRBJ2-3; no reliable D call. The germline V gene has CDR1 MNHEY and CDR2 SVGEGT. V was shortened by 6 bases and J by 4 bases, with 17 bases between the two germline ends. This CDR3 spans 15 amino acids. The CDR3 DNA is TGTGCCAGCAGCAGAACTCCTGTCGGGTCAGATACGCAGTATTTT. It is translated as CASSRTPVGSDTQYF.

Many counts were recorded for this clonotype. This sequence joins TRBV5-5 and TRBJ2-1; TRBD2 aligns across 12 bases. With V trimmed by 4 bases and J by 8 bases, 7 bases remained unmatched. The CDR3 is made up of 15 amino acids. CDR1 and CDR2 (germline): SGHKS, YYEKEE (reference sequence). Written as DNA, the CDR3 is TGTGCCAGCAGCCCACCCGGGACTAGCGGGCATGAGCAGTTCTTC. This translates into CASSPPGTSGHEQFF.